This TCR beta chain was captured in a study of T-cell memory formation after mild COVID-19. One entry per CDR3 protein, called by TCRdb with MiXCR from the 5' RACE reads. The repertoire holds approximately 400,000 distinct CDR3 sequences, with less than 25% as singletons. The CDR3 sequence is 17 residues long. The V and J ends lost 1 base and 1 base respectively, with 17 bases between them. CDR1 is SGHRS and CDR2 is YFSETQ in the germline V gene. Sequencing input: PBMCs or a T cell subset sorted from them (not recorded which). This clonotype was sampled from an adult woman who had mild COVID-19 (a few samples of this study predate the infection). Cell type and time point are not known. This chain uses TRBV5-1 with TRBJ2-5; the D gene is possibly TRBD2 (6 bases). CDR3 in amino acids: CASSLRHPRESQETQYF. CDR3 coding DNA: TGCGCCAGCAGCTTGCGGCATCCACGGGAGTCCCAAGAGACCCAGTACTTC.